The 27 T cell receptor beta chains listed next were all sequenced from one sample in a study of blood T cells in healthy people across ages. A sample-barcoded 5' primer and a J-beta primer mix were used in a second PCR of roughly 6 to 11 cycles. TCRdb reprocessed the 5' RACE reads via MiXCR and lists one record per CDR3 protein. The table records about 1.1 million distinct CDR3 sequences, more than 30% of them present only once. The sample was blood. These receptors were collected from a man aged 18-30 years in good health.

Only a few counts were recorded for this clonotype. The CDR3: CSARMRGSSSNQPQHF. The CDR3 DNA sequence: TGCAGTGCTAGAATGCGGGGCTCTAGTAGCAATCAGCCCCAGCATTTT. This chain links TRBV20-1 with TRBJ1-5, with D possibly TRBD1 on 5 matching bases. CDR3 length: 16 residues. V lost 2 bases to trimming and J lost 0 bases, with 14 bases between them. Germline CDR1 reads DFQATT; CDR2 reads SNEGSKA (reference sequence).

The rearrangement links TRBV28 to TRBJ1-5; D gene ambiguous. The CDR3 has 12 amino acids. Trimming removed 10 bases from V and 4 bases from J, with 11 bases in between. CDR1 is MDHEN and CDR2 is SYDVKM in the germline V gene. For the CDR3, the DNA is TGTGCCACCCGTGCCCCGAATCAGCCCCAGCATTTT. Translating gives CATRAPNQPQHF.

This clonotype was detected ten times or more. This chain connects TRBV5-1 to TRBJ1-1; TRBD1 is a possible D gene (5 bases). The CDR3 sequence is 14 residues long. The ends were cut back, 2 bases at V and 1 base at J, with 9 bases in the middle. Looked up from germline, CDR1 is SGHRS and CDR2 is YFSETQ. The DNA of the CDR3 is TGCGCCAGCAGCTTAGGACACCGGAACACTGAAGCTTTCTTT. This encodes CASSLGHRNTEAFF.

J is TRBJ1-1 and V is TRBV20-1, with TRBD1 matching 8 bases. V lost 6 bases and J lost 11; bases outside the gene matches: 8. The CDR3 runs 11 residues. Germline V gene data show CDR1 as DFQATT and CDR2 as SNEGSKA (reference sequence). Written as DNA, the CDR3 is TGCAGTGCAAGAAACAGGGGGGAGGCTTTCTTT. Protein product: CSARNRGEAFF.

The rearrangement joins TRBV29-1 to TRBJ1-2; TRBD1 matches 8 bases. The CDR3 contains 14 residues. The germline gives CDR1 SQVTM, CDR2 ANQGSEA. The CDR3, as DNA: TGCACCCGGACAGGGACCCTAATCCACCCTGGCTACACCTTC. This gives the protein CTRTGTLIHPGYTF.

This chain links TRBV20-1 with TRBJ1-5; 9 bases match TRBD1. The germline CDR1 and CDR2 sequences are DFQATT and SNEGSKA (reference sequence). The CDR3 length is 19 residues. The J segment lost 2 bases and the V segment lost 1 base, leaving 15 bases of the junction unmatched. The CDR3 sequence is CSARGDTGTGTHGNQPQHF. The CDR3, as DNA: TGCAGTGCTAGAGGAGACACCGGGACAGGGACCCATGGCAATCAGCCCCAGCATTTT.

This clonotype was counted between two and nine times. This chain links TRBV20-1 with TRBJ2-7; D uncertain. Deletions cut 0 bases from V and 1 base from J, with 10 bases between. This CDR3 is 14 amino acids long. CDR1 is DFQATT and CDR2 is SNEGSKA in the germline V gene (reference sequence). The CDR3 DNA reads TGCAGTGCTAGAGATATTGTCGAATCCTACGAGCAGTACTTC. This gives the protein CSARDIVESYEQYF.

Only a few counts were recorded for this clonotype. The V gene is TRBV10-3, the J gene TRBJ1-3; D ambiguous. Germline lookup yields CDR1 ENHRY and CDR2 SYGVKD. The V gene lost 6 bases and the J gene lost 7 bases, with 13 bases spanning the gap. The CDR3 contains 13 residues. The CDR3 loop is CAIRTSPVNTIYF. CDR3 nucleotide sequence: TGTGCCATCAGGACCAGTCCCGTGAACACCATATATTTT.

Notes on this clonotype: The junction and the germline gene differ at one end; a read error may be behind it. This chain uses TRBV30 with TRBJ2-7; D may be TRBD2 (5 bases). The germline gives CDR1 GTSNPN, CDR2 SVGIG (reference sequence). CDR3 length equals 12 residues. CDR3: CAGSVISGVKYF. CDR3 coding DNA: TGTGCCGGGAGTGTAATTAGTGGGGTCAAGTACTTC.

The chain has TRBV20-1 and TRBJ1-6, with 9 bases lining up with TRBD1. V trimming: 3 bases; J trimming: 8 bases; junction bases outside the gene matches: 8. The CDR3 sequence is 15 residues long. Germline V lookup: CDR1 DFQATT, CDR2 SNEGSKA (reference sequence). The CDR3 reads CSASPGQGRYSPLHF. The CDR3, as DNA: TGCAGTGCTAGCCCGGGACAGGGAAGGTATTCACCCCTCCACTTT.

This clonotype has just a few counts. The chain joins TRBV10-3 to TRBJ1-4; perhaps TRBD1 as D (6 bases). Trimming pared 2 bases from V and 4 bases from J, leaving 8 bases between. The CDR3 is made up of 14 amino acids. The germline CDR1 and CDR2 sequences are ENHRY and SYGVKD. The CDR3 protein is CAISEKGGNEKLFF. CDR3 DNA: TGTGCCATCAGTGAGAAGGGGGGTAATGAAAAACTGTTTTTT.

The chain uses TRBV5-5 and TRBJ2-3, with TRBD2 matching 8 bases. The ends lost 4 bases at V and 2 bases at J; junction bases unmatched: 3. From germline, CDR1 is SGHKS and CDR2 YYEKEE (reference sequence). This CDR3 contains 14 residues. This CDR3 is CASSRTSLTDTQYF. DNA for the CDR3: TGTGCCAGCAGCCGGACTAGCCTCACAGATACGCAGTATTTT. Using reference TRBV5-5 and TRBJ2-3 for the parts outside the CDR3, the full variable domain is DAGVTQSPTHLIKTRGQQVTLRCSPISGHKSVSWYQQVLGQGPQFIFQYYEKEERGRGNFPDRFSARQFPNYSSELNVNALLLGDSALYLCASSRTSLTDTQYFGPGTRLTVL.

The chain uses TRBV7-9 and TRBJ2-1, with TRBD1 matching 9 bases. Germline loops: CDR1 SEHNR, CDR2 FQNEAQ (reference sequence). V shed 4 bases, J shed 0 bases, and the junction held 4 bases outside the gene matches. The CDR3 contains 16 residues. CDR3 coding DNA: TGTGCCAGCAGCTCAGGGACAGGGAGCTCCTACAATGAGCAGTTCTTC. Its protein product is CASSSGTGSSYNEQFF.

This clonotype was detected a few times. The V gene is TRBV20-1, the J gene TRBJ2-3; 11 bases are a match to TRBD2. J gave up 5 bases and V 3 bases, and 7 bases lay outside the gene matches. The CDR3 runs 15 residues. Germline CDR1 reads DFQATT; CDR2 reads SNEGSKA (reference sequence). CDR3 sequence reads: CSASPRLAGRDTQYF. DNA of the CDR3: TGCAGTGCTAGCCCAAGACTAGCGGGGAGAGATACGCAGTATTTT.

This clonotype was counted a few times. This sequence joins TRBV4-3 and TRBJ2-3; D possibly corresponds to TRBD1 (5 bases). The CDR3 extends over 15 amino acids. The V gene lost 3 bases and the J gene lost 0 bases, with 10 bases spanning the gap. Germline lookup yields CDR1 LGHNA and CDR2 YSLEER. The CDR3 region has the DNA TGCGCCAGCAGCCAGCTTCAGGGCAGCACAGATACGCAGTATTTT. Translating gives CASSQLQGSTDTQYF.

This clonotype was seen many times. The chain has TRBV29-1 and TRBJ1-2, with a possible D match to TRBD1 (5 bases). V lost 7 bases and J 4 bases, leaving 19 bases between the germline ends. The CDR3 contains 14 residues. Germline V gives CDR1 SQVTM, CDR2 ANQGSEA. The CDR3 sequence is CSAERGRDGYGYTF. In nucleotides, the CDR3 is TGCAGCGCAGAGAGAGGAAGGGACGGCTATGGCTACACCTTC.

The chain carries TRBV20-1 and TRBJ1-1, with a tentative D call TRBD1 (5 bases). Per germline, CDR1 DFQATT and CDR2 SNEGSKA (reference sequence). CDR3 length: 15 residues. Trimming left V 6 bases short and J 1 base short, with 18 bases between. This CDR3 reads CSAGGRSLPNTEAFF. The CDR3 region has the DNA TGCAGTGCGGGGGGGAGGAGCCTACCGAACACTGAAGCTTTCTTT.

V usage is TRBV10-3 and J usage is TRBJ2-1; 7 bases map to TRBD2. From germline, CDR1 is ENHRY and CDR2 SYGVKD. There are 15 residues in the CDR3. V dropped 3 bases and J dropped 2; count of bases not matched to a gene: 4. The CDR3 reads CAISDSAGAYNEQFF. The CDR3 coding sequence is TGTGCCATCAGTGATAGCGCGGGAGCCTACAATGAGCAGTTCTTC.

This clonotype was seen a single time. The rearrangement links TRBV7-2 to TRBJ2-7; tentatively, D is TRBD1 (6 bases). The germline V gene encodes CDR1 SGHTA and CDR2 FQGNSA. Trimming shortened V by 2 bases and J by 7 bases, and 30 bases separated the two germline ends. The CDR3 is 19 residues long. In DNA form, the CDR3 reads TGTGCCAGCAGCTTATCCCGGGACATCCGAGACAGACCCTACAATGAGCAGTACTTC. This translates into CASSLSRDIRDRPYNEQYF.

This chain connects TRBV9 to TRBJ2-2; TRBD2 matches 10 bases. Germline CDR1 SGDLS, CDR2 YYNGEE. V was clipped by 6 bases and J by 6 bases; unmatched bases: 8. The CDR3 sequence is 15 residues long. CDR3 coding DNA: TGTGCCAGCACCCTTGGGACTAGCGTGGCCGGGGAGCTGTTTTTT. As protein: CASTLGTSVAGELFF.

In this sample, this clonotype turned up once. This rearrangement joins TRBV7-9 to TRBJ1-2, with a possible D match to TRBD1 (6 bases). The CDR3 is 12 residues long. Germline V gene data show CDR1 as SEHNR and CDR2 as FQNEAQ (reference sequence). V lost 6 bases and J 7 bases, leaving 12 bases between the germline ends. CDR3 sequence: CASSKATGGYTF. CDR3 coding DNA: TGTGCCAGCAGTAAGGCGACAGGTGGCTACACCTTC.

V usage is TRBV7-2 and J usage is TRBJ1-5, with D possibly being TRBD1 (6 bases). CDR3 length: 14 residues. CDR1 is SGHTA and CDR2 is FQGNSA in the germline V gene. V gave up 5 bases and J gave up 7 bases, with 15 bases separating them. The CDR3 bases are TGTGCCAGCAGCCTTAGAAACAGGGACCAGCCCCAGCATTTT. Translation gives CASSLRNRDQPQHF.

Note on this clonotype: Germline and junction disagree at one end, which may indicate a read error. The gene calls are TRBV20-1 and TRBJ1-2, with 9 bases lining up with TRBD1. The germline CDR1 and CDR2 sequences are DFQATT and SNEGSKA (reference sequence). The CDR3 consists of 15 residues. In DNA form, the CDR3 reads TGCAGTGCTAGAGCCTCGGGACAGGGAGGCTATGGCTGCACCTTC. Protein product: CSARASGQGGYGCTF.

In this sample, this clonotype turned up once. The chain employs TRBV30 and TRBJ1-5; D remains unclear. Trimming left V 1 base short and J 0 bases short, with 4 bases between. The germline V gene has CDR1 GTSNPN and CDR2 SVGIG (reference sequence). This CDR3 spans 13 amino acids. CDR3 coding DNA: TGTGCCTGGAGTGGAGGTAGCAATCAGCCCCAGCATTTT. Translating it yields CAWSGGSNQPQHF.

This clonotype was seen a handful of times. CDR3 residues: CASSSSGQGQETQYF. The DNA of the CDR3 is TGTGCCAGCAGCTCCTCAGGACAGGGCCAAGAGACCCAGTACTTC. The chain couples TRBV28 to TRBJ2-5; 8 positions agree with TRBD1. The V and J ends lost 6 bases and 1 base, in that order; junction bases with no gene match: 7. CDR3 size: 15 residues. Germline loops: CDR1 MDHEN, CDR2 SYDVKM.

The J gene is TRBJ2-4, the V gene TRBV11-1; D is uncertain. The J call is in doubt because the DNA end fits TRBJ2-7 better. CDR3 length: 15 residues. Germline CDR1 reads SGHAT; CDR2 reads FQDESV (reference sequence). CDR3 in DNA: TGTGCCAGCAGCTTAGTGGACCCAAAAGCTAACGAGCAGTACTTC. Its protein is CASSLVDPKANEQYF.

CDR3 nucleotides: TGTGCCAGCAGCTTAGGCGGACCAGAAGAGACCCAGTACTTC. Protein sequence: CASSLGGPEETQYF. The chain combines TRBV7-2 with TRBJ2-5; D gene unclear. Germline V gene sequence: CDR1 SGHTA, CDR2 FQGNSA. V dropped 1 base and J dropped 3 bases, with 9 bases sitting between them. The CDR3 is 14 amino acids.